This is a list of T cell receptor beta chains from one sample in a study of blood T cell repertoires in COVID-19. Libraries were prepared by immunoSEQ multiplex PCR; TCRdb keeps only in-frame clonotypes and omits some of them. Seen here are some 370,000 clones, 89% observed once, and the top ten hold more than 1%. The sequencing input was peripheral blood. Receptors originate from a man aged 35 to 55 with acute or convalescent COVID-19. Both conserved end residues are part of each CDR3. D genes are given only for firm matches. Only part of the rows carry a size: once, few, many, or a class if the clone is expanded.

V gene: TRBV29-1; J gene: TRBJ2-3; D gene: NA; clone size: NA; CDR3 protein: CSVEEPTPGGPTDTQYF; CDR3 DNA: TGCAGCGTTGAAGAGCCCACCCCAGGGGGGCCCACAGATACGCAGTATTTT
V gene: TRBV24-1; J gene: TRBJ1-1; D gene: TRBD1; clone size: NA; CDR3 protein: CATSDQDREGAFF; CDR3 DNA: TGTGCCACCAGTGACCAGGACAGGGAAGGAGCTTTCTTT
V gene: TRBV6-1; J gene: TRBJ1-6; D gene: NA; clone size: NA; CDR3 protein: CASSEAHRDPTSPLHF; CDR3 DNA: TGTGCCAGCAGTGAAGCCCACAGGGACCCTACTTCACCCCTCCACTTT
V gene: TRBV6-5; J gene: TRBJ1-2; D gene: NA; clone size: NA; CDR3 protein: CASRGSNYGYTF; CDR3 DNA: TGTGCCAGCAGGGGCTCTAACTATGGCTACACCTTC
V gene: TRBV2; J gene: TRBJ1-2; D gene: NA; clone size: NA; CDR3 protein: CASSGQGDGYTF; CDR3 DNA: TGTGCCAGCAGTGGCCAGGGCGATGGCTACACCTTC
V gene: TRBV28; J gene: TRBJ2-3; D gene: TRBD2; clone size: NA; CDR3 protein: CASSLVLAGNTDTQYF; CDR3 DNA: TGTGCCAGCAGTTTAGTGCTAGCGGGCAATACAGATACGCAGTATTTT
V gene: TRBV27; J gene: TRBJ1-5; D gene: NA; clone size: NA; CDR3 protein: CASSLLGGYSNQPQHF; CDR3 DNA: TGTGCCAGCAGTTTATTAGGGGGATATAGCAATCAGCCCCAGCATTTT
V gene: TRBV28; J gene: TRBJ1-5; D gene: NA; clone size: NA; CDR3 protein: CASRLPGLGGQPQHF; CDR3 DNA: TGTGCCAGCAGACTCCCGGGACTGGGGGGTCAGCCCCAGCATTTT
V gene: TRBV5-6; J gene: TRBJ1-4; D gene: NA; clone size: NA; CDR3 protein: CASSLFGGREEKLFF; CDR3 DNA: TGTGCCAGCAGCTTGTTCGGGGGAAGGGAGGAAAAACTGTTTTTT
V gene: TRBV29-1; J gene: TRBJ1-1; D gene: TRBD1; clone size: NA; CDR3 protein: CSVDGGTGDAEAFF; CDR3 DNA: TGCAGCGTTGACGGGGGGACAGGGGACGCTGAAGCTTTCTTT
V gene: TRBV19; J gene: TRBJ2-2; D gene: NA; clone size: once; CDR3 protein: CASSGQAGGELFF; CDR3 DNA: TGTGCCAGTAGTGGGCAGGCCGGCGGGGAGCTGTTTTTT
V gene: TRBV9; J gene: TRBJ1-1; D gene: NA; clone size: NA; CDR3 protein: CASSVTGSETEAFF; CDR3 DNA: TGTGCCAGCAGCGTAACAGGGTCCGAGACTGAAGCTTTCTTT
V gene: TRBV6-5; J gene: TRBJ1-5; D gene: NA; clone size: NA; CDR3 protein: CASRVRASNQPQHF; CDR3 DNA: TGTGCCAGCAGGGTCAGGGCTAGCAATCAGCCCCAGCATTTT
V gene: TRBV30; J gene: TRBJ1-1; D gene: TRBD1; clone size: NA; CDR3 protein: CAWGTGTDTEAFF; CDR3 DNA: TGTGCCTGGGGGACAGGGACTGACACTGAAGCTTTCTTT